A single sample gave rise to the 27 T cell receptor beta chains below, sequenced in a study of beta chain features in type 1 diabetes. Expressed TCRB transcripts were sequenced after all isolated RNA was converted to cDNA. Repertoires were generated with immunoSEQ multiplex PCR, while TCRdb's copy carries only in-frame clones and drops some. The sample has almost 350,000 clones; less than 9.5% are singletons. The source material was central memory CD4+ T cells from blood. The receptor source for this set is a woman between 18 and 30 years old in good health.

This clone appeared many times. CDR3 protein: CASSQNFAPGELFF. In nucleotides, the CDR3 is TGCGCCAGCAGCCAAAATTTTGCGCCCGGGGAGCTGTTTTTT. The chain combines TRBV4-3 with TRBJ2-2, with no clear D. CDR3 length: 14 amino acids. Germline V lookup: CDR1 LGHNA, CDR2 YSLEER. Trimming removed 2 bases from V and 6 bases from J, with 10 bases in between.

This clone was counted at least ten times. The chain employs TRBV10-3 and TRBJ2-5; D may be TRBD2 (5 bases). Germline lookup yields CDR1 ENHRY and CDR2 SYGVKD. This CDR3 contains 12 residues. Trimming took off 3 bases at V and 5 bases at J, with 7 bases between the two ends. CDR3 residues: CAISEGGETQYF. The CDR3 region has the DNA TGTGCCATCAGTGAAGGCGGGGAGACCCAGTACTTC.

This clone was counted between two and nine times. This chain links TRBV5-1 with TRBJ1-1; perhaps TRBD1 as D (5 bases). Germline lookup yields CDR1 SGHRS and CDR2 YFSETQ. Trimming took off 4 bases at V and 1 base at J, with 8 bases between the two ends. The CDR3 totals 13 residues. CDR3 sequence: CASSKDTNTEAFF. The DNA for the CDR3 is TGCGCCAGCAGCAAGGACACGAACACTGAAGCTTTCTTT.

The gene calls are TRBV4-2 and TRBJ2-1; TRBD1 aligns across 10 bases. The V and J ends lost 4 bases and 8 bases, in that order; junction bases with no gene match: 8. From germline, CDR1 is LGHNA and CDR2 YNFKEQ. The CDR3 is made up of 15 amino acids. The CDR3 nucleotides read TGTGCCAGCAGCCCCCGGGACAGGGGATATCATGAGCAGTTCTTC. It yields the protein CASSPRDRGYHEQFF.

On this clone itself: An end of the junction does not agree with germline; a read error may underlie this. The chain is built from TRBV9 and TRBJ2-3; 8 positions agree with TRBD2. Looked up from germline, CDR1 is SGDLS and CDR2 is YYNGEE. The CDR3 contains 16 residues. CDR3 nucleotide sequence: TGTGCCAGCAGCGTAGTGGCGGGAGGTCCCACAGGTACGCAGTATTTT. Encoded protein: CASSVVAGGPTGTQYF.

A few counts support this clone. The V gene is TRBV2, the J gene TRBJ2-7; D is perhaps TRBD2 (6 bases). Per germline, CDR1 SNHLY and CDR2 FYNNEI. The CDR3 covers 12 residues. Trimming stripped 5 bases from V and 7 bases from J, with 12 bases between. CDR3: CASSKDGGEQYF. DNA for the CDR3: TGTGCCAGCAGTAAGGACGGGGGTGAGCAGTACTTC.

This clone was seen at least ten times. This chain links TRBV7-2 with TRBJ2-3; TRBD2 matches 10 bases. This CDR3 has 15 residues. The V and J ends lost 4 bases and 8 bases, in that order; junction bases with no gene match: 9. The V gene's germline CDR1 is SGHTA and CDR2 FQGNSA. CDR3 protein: CASSSIAAGGSTQYF. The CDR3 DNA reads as TGTGCCAGCAGCTCAATCGCAGCGGGAGGGAGTACGCAGTATTTT.

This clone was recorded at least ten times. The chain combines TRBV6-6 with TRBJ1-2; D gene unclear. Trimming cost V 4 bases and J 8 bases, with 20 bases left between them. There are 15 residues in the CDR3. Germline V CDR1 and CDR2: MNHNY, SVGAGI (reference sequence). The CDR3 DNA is TGTGCCAGCAGTTCCGTGGACGGAGCCGGGTTGGGCTACACCTTC. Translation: CASSSVDGAGLGYTF.

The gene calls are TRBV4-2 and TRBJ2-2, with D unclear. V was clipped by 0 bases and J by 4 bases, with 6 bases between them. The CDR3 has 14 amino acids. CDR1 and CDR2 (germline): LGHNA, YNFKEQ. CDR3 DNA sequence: TGTGCCAGCAGCCAAGAACCGGGCACCGGGGAGCTGTTTTTT. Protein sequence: CASSQEPGTGELFF.

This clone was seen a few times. The CDR3: CASSFSRGNTEAFF. CDR3 sequence (DNA): TGTGCCAGCAGCTTTTCCCGGGGGAACACTGAAGCTTTCTTT. J is TRBJ1-1 and V is TRBV5-4; D ambiguous. CDR3 length equals 14 residues. V lost 2 bases to trimming and J lost 1 base, with 9 bases between them. Germline V gives CDR1 SGHNT, CDR2 YYREEE (reference sequence).

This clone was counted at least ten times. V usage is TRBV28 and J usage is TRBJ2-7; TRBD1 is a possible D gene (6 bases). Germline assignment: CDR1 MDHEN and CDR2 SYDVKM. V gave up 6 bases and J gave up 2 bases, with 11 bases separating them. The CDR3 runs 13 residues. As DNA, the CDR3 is TGTGCCAGCAGCCGTACAGGGACCTACGAGCAGTACTTC. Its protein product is CASSRTGTYEQYF.

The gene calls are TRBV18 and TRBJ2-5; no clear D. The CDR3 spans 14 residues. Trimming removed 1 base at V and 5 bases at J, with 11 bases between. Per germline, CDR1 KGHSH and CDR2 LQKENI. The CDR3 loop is CASSPLEVSETQYF. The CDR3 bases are TGTGCCAGCTCACCACTAGAAGTTTCGGAGACCCAGTACTTC.

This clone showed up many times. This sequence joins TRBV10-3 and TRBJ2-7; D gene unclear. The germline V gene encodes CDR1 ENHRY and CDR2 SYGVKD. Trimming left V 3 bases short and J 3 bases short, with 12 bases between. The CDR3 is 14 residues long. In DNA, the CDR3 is TGTGCCATCAGTGATAATAGTGCCGACTACGAGCAGTACTTC. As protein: CAISDNSADYEQYF.

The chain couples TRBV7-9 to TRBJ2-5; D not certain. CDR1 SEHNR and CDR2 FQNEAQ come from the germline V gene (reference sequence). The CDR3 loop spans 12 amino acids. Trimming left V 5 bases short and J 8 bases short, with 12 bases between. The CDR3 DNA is TGTGCCAGCAGCCCAAACCAACTAACCCAGTACTTC. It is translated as CASSPNQLTQYF.

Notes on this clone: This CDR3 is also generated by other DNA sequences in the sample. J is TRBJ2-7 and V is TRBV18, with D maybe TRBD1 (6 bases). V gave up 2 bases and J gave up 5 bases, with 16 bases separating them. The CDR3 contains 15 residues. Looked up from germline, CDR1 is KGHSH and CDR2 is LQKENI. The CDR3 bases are TGTGCCAGCTCACCATGGTCAGGGGCAAGCCACGAGCAGTACTTC. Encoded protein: CASSPWSGASHEQYF.

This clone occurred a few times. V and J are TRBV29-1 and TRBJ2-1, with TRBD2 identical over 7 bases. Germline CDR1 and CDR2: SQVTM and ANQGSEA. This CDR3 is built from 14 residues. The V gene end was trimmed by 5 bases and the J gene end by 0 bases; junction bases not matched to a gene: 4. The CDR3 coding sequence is TGCAGCGTTCCAGCGGGATACTCCTACAATGAGCAGTTCTTC. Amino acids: CSVPAGYSYNEQFF.

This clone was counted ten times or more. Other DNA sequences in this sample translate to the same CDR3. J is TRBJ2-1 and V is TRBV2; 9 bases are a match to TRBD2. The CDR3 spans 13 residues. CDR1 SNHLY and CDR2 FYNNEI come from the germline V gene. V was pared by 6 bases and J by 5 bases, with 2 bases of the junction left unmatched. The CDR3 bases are TGTGCCAGCAGGCTAGCGGGAAACAATGAGCAGTTCTTC. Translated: CASRLAGNNEQFF.

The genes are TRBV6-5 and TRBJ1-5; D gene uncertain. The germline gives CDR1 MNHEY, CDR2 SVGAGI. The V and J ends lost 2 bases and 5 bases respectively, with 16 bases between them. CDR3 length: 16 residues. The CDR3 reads CASSYVSARGHQPQHF. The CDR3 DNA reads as TGTGCCAGCAGTTACGTATCAGCCCGAGGCCATCAGCCCCAGCATTTT.

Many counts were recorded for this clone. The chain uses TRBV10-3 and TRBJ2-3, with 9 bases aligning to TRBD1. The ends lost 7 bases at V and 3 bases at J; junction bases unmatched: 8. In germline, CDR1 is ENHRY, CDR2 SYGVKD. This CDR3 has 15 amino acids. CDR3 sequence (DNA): TGTGCCATCAACCACTCCGGGACAGGGACAGATACGCAGTATTTT. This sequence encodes CAINHSGTGTDTQYF.

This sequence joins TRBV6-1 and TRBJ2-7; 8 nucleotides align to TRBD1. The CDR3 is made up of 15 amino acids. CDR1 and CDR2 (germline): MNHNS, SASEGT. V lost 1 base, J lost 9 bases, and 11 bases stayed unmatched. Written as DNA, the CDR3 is TGTGCCAGCAGTGAAGGGACTCAGGGGGCGAAAGCGCAGTACTTC. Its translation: CASSEGTQGAKAQYF.

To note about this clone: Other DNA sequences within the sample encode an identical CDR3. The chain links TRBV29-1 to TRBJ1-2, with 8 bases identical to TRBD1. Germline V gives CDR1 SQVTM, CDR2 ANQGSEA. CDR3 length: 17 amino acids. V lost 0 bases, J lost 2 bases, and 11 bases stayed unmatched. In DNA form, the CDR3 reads TGCAGCGTTGAAGATAGGGCAGGCAGGGGGCGGAACTATGGCTACACCTTC. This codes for CSVEDRAGRGRNYGYTF.

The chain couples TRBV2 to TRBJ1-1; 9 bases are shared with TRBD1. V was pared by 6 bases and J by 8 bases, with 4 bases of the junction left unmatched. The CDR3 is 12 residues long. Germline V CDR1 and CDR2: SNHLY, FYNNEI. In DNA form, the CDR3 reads TGTGCCAGCAGCCTTGGACAGGGGGAAGCTTTCTTT. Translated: CASSLGQGEAFF.

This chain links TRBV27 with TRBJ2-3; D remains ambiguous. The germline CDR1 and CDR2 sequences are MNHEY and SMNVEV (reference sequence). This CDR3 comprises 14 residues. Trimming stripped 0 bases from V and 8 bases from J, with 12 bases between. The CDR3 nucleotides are TGTGCCAGCAGTTTATCGGGCGGCAAGGGTACGCAGTATTTT. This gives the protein CASSLSGGKGTQYF.

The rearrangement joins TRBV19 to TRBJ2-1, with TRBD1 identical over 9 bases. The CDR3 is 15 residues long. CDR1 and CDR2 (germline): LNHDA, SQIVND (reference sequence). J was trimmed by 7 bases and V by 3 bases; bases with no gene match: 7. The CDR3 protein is CASSMGQGPTNEQFF. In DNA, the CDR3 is TGTGCCAGTAGTATGGGACAGGGCCCAACAAATGAGCAGTTCTTC.

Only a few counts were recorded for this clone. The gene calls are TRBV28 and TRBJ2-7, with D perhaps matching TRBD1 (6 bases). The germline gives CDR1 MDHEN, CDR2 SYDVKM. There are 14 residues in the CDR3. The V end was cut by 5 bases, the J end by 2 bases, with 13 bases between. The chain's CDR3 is CASSIQGSAYEQYF. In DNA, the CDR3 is TGTGCCAGCAGTATACAGGGTTCTGCCTACGAGCAGTACTTC.

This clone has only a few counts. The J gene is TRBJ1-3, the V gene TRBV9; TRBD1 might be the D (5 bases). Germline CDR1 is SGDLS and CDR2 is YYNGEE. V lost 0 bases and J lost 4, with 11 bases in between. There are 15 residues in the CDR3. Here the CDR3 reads CASSVGGETGNTIYF. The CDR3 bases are TGTGCCAGCAGCGTAGGAGGGGAGACAGGAAACACCATATATTTT.

CDR3 region: CASSPTRFYNEQFF. CDR3 nucleotide sequence: TGTGCCAGCTCACCGACTAGGTTTTACAATGAGCAGTTCTTC. The rearrangement links TRBV18 to TRBJ2-1, with D possibly TRBD2 on 6 matching bases. The CDR3 totals 14 residues. CDR1 is KGHSH, CDR2 LQKENI, per germline. V dropped 3 bases and J dropped 4 bases, with 10 bases sitting between them.